This TCR beta chain appears in the sequencing data of a study of identical twins. This clonotype was seen more than once but under ten times. MiXCR, run by TCRdb on the 5' RACE reads, gives a single entry per CDR3 protein. The sample consists of about 530,000 distinct CDR3 sequences, 13% to 15% of them appearing once. The CDR3 totals 15 residues. Germline CDR1 and CDR2: MDHEN and SYDVKM. With V trimmed by 4 bases and J by 6 bases, 8 bases remained unmatched. With no exceptions, donors were healthy Caucasians. The same data also went into a second study, on yellow fever vaccine responses in identical twins. From that second work: As reported, the vaccine T cell response of twins seemed partly convergent and partly personalized.

Input material: CD4+ T cells sorted from blood. The chain links TRBV28 to TRBJ2-1, with TRBD2 matching 8 bases. The receptor comes from a young woman in good health. The CDR3 is CASSSRGGRVNEQFF. In DNA form, the CDR3 reads TGTGCCAGCAGTTCCCGGGGGGGCAGGGTCAATGAGCAGTTCTTC.